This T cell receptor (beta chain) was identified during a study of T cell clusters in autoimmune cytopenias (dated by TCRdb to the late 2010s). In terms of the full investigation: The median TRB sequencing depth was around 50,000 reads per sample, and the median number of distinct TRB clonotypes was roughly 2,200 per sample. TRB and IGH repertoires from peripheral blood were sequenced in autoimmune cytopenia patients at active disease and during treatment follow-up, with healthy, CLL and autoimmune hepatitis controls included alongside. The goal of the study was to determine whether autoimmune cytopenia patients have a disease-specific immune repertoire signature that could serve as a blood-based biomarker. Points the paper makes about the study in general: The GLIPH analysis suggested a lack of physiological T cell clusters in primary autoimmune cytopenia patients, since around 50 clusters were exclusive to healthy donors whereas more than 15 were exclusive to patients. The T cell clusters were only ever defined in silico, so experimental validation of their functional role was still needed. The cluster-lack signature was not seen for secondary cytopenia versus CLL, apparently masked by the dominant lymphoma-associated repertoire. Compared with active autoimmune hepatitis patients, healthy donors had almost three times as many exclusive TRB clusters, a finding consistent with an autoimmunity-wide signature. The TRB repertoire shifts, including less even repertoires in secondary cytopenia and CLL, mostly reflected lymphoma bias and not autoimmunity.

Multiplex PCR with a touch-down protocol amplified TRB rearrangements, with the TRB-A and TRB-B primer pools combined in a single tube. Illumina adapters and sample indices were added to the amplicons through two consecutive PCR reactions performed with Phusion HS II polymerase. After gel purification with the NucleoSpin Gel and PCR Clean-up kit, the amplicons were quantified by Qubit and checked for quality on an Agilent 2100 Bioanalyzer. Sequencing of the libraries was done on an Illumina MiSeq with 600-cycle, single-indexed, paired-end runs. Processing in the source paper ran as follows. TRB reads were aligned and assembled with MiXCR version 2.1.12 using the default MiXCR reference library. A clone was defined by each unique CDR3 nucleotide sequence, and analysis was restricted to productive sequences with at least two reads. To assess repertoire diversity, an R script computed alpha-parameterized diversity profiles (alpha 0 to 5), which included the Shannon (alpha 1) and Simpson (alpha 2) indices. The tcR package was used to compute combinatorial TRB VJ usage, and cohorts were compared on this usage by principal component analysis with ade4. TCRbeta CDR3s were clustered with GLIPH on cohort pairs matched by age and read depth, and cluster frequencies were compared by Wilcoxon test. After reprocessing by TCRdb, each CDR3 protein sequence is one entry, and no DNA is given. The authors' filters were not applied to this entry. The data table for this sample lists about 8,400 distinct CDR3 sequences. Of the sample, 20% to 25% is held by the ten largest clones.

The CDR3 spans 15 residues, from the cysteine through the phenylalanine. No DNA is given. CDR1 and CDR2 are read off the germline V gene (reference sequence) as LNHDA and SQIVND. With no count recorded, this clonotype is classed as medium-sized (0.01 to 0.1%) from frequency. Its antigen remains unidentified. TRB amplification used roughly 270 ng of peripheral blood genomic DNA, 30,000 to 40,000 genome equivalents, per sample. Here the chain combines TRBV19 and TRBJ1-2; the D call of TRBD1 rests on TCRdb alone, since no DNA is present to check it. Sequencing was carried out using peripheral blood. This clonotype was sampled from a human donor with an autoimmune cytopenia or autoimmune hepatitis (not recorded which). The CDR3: CASHDRGGVDYGYTF.